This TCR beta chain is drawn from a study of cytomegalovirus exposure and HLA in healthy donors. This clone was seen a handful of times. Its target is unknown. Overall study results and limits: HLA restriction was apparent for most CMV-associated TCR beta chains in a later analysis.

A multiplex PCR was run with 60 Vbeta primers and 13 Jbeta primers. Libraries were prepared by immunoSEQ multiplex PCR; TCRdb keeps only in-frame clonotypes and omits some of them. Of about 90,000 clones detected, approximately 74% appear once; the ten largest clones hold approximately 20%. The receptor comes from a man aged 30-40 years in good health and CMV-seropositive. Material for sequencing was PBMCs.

The CDR3 sequence is CASSRSDYEQYF. CDR3 bases: TGTGCCAGCAGCAGAAGCGACTATGAGCAGTACTTC. The chain carries TRBV2 and TRBJ2-7; possible D gene TRBD2, 5 bases. This CDR3 region has 12 residues. CDR1 is SNHLY and CDR2 is FYNNEI in the germline V gene. V lost 6 bases, J lost 7 bases, and 13 bases lay in between.